The following is a T cell receptor beta chain sequence with its context. The data belong to a study of shared clonotypes between healthy human individuals. In the sorted-subset replicate PCRs, 150 to 200 ng DNA, 25,000 to 30,000 T cell genomes, was used. Generated by immunoSEQ multiplex PCR, the TCRdb table keeps only in-frame clones and is missing some. The table shows 600,000 to 800,000 clones, with 55% to 75% occurring only once. V shed 2 bases and J shed 3 bases, with 12 bases lying between them. Germline assignment: CDR1 SGHAT and CDR2 FQNNGV. The CDR3 is 15 amino acids. This receptor was obtained from a woman aged 25-40 years in good health. The rearrangement uses TRBV11-2 and TRBJ2-3; D gene ambiguous. The source material was memory CD4+ T cells sorted from blood. Subset here: CD45RA-negative fraction. This CDR3 is CASSLWDFRTDTQYF. CDR3 coding DNA: TGTGCCAGCAGCTTATGGGATTTCCGAACAGATACGCAGTATTTT. Full variable domain (rest looked up from reference TRBV11-2 and TRBJ2-3): EAGVAQSPRYKIIEKRQSVAFWCNPISGHATLYWYQQILGQGPKLLIQFQNNGVVDDSQLPKDRFSAERLKGVDSTLKIQPAKLEDSAVYLCASSLWDFRTDTQYFGPGTRLTVL.